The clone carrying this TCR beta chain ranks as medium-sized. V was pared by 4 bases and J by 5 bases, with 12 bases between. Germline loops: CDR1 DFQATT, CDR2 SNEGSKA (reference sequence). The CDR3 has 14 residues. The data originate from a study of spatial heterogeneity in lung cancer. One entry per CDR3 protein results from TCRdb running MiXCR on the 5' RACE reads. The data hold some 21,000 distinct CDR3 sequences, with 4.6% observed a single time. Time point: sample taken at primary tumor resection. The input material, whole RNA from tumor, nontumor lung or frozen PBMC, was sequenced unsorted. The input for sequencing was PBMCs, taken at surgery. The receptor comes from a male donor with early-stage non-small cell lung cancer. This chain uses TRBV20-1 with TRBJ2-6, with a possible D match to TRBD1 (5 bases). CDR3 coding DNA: TGCAGTGCTATTCAGGGTGGGAGGGCCAACGTCCTGACTTTC. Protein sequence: CSAIQGGRANVLTF.